These 7 T cell receptor beta chains were all obtained from the same sample, sequenced in a study of shared clonotypes between healthy human individuals. TCRdb's copy holds only in-frame clones and misses some; the assay was immunoSEQ multiplex PCR. The sample shows 450,000 to 650,000 clones, just over 75% of them seen only once. The sample consisted of PBMCs. These receptor sequences come from a woman aged 40 to 50 in good health. Some clones in this sample may be carry-over from other donors' samples.

The rearrangement links TRBV9 to TRBJ2-3, with D possibly being TRBD2 (5 bases). Germline V gene data show CDR1 as SGDLS and CDR2 as YYNGEE. The CDR3 runs to 14 residues. The V end lost 0 bases, the J end lost 6 bases, and 11 bases lay between the germline ends. For the CDR3, the DNA is TGTGCCAGCAGCGTAGGGGAGATAGTGGATACGCAGTATTTT. Protein product: CASSVGEIVDTQYF.

CDR3: CASSQGTASYEQYF. The CDR3 coding sequence is TGTGCCAGCAGCCAAGGGACAGCTTCCTACGAGCAGTACTTC. The V gene is TRBV5-4, the J gene TRBJ2-7; TRBD1 matches 7 bases. The V gene's germline CDR1 is SGHNT and CDR2 YYREEE (reference sequence). With V trimmed by 4 bases and J by 1 base, 5 bases remained unmatched. This CDR3 region has 14 residues.

Notes on this clone: This likely came from a read error, as a far larger clone is one base away. The gene calls are TRBV2 and TRBJ2-5; weak D call: TRBD2 (5 bases). From germline, CDR1 is SNHLY and CDR2 FYNNEI. Trimming removed 7 bases at V and 5 bases at J, with 14 bases between. This CDR3 contains 13 residues. The CDR3 nucleotides are TGTGCCAGCACTGAGGGAGTAATGGAGACCCAGTACTTC. It is translated as CASTEGVMETQYF.

This clone came up many times. Other nucleotide sequences from this sample produce the same CDR3. The gene calls are TRBV30 and TRBJ1-5; no firm D call. The CDR3 has 14 amino acids. Trimming removed 3 bases at V and 4 bases at J, with 13 bases between. CDR1 GTSNPN and CDR2 SVGIG come from the germline V gene (reference sequence). CDR3 DNA sequence: TGTGCCTGGAGCGGCACGATGGCGAATCAGCCCCAGCATTTT. As protein: CAWSGTMANQPQHF.

The chain has TRBV28 and TRBJ2-3, with a possible D match to TRBD1 (6 bases). In germline, CDR1 is MDHEN, CDR2 SYDVKM. V gave up 4 bases and J gave up 0 bases, with 20 bases separating them. There are 18 residues in the CDR3. In nucleotides, the CDR3 is TGTGCCAGCAGTTGGGGAACCAGGGGAAAGACTAGCACAGATACGCAGTATTTT. Encoded protein: CASSWGTRGKTSTDTQYF.

The V gene is TRBV10-2, the J gene TRBJ2-7, with D uncertain. The CDR3 loop spans 12 amino acids. Germline lookup yields CDR1 WSHSY and CDR2 SAAADI. The V end was cut by 7 bases, the J end by 3 bases, with 10 bases between. The CDR3 loop is CASTSQDYEQYF. CDR3 bases: TGCGCCAGCACATCCCAGGACTACGAGCAGTACTTC.

This clone was seen a few times. CDR3 DNA: TGCGCCAGCAGCTTGGATCAGGGCAACGAGCAGTACTTC. Protein product: CASSLDQGNEQYF. The chain recombines TRBV5-1 with TRBJ2-7; the D gene is possibly TRBD1 (5 bases). Germline V gene sequence: CDR1 SGHRS, CDR2 YFSETQ. Trimming removed 0 bases from V and 5 bases from J, with 9 bases in between. The CDR3 spans 13 residues.